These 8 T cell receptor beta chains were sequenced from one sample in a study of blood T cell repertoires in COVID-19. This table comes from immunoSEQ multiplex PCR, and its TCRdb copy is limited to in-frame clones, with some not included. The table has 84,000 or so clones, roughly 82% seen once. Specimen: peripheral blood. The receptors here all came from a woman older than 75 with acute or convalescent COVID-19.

CDR3 in amino acids: CASSYGQGGQGEQFF. CDR3 nucleotides: TGTGCCAGCAGCTACGGACAGGGGGGACAAGGTGAGCAGTTCTTC. This chain joins TRBV11-1 and TRBJ2-1; TRBD1 aligns across 10 bases. Trimming cost V 4 bases and J 9 bases; bases outside gene matches: 9. Per the germline V gene, CDR1 is SGHAT and CDR2 is FQDESV (reference sequence). This CDR3 has 15 amino acids.

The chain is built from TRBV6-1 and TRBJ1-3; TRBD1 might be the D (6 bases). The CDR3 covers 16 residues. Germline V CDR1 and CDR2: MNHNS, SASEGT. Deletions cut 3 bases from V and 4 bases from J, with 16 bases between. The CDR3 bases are TGTGCCAGCAGTGAGAGAGGGGGTCCCTGGGGAAACACCATATATTTT. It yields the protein CASSERGGPWGNTIYF.

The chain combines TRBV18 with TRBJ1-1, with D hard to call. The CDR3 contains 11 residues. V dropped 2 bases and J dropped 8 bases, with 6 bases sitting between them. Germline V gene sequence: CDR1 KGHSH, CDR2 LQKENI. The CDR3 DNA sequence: TGTGCCAGCTCACCATTAACAGAAGCTTTCTTT. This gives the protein CASSPLTEAFF.

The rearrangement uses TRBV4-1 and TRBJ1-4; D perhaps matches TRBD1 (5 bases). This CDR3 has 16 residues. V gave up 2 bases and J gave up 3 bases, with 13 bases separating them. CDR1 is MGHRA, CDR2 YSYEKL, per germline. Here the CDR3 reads CASSQQWRQPNEKLFF. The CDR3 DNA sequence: TGCGCCAGCAGCCAACAGTGGAGACAGCCTAATGAAAAACTGTTTTTT.

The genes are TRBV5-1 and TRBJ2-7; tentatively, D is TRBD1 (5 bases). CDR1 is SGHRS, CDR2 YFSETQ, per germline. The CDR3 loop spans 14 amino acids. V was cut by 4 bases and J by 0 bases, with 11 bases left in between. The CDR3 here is CASSGTGYSYEQYF. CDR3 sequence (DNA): TGCGCCAGCAGCGGTACAGGTTACTCCTACGAGCAGTACTTC.

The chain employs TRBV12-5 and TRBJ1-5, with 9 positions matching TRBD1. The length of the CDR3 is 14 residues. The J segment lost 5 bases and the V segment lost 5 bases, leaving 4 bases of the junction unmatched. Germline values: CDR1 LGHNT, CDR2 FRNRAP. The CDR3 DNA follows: TGTGCTAGTGGTCCGGGACAGGGTCATCAGCCCCAGCATTTT. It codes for CASGPGQGHQPQHF.

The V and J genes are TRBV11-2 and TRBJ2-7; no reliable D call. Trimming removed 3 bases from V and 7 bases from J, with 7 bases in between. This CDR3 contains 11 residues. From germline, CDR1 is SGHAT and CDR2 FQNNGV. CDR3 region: CASSFTTEQYF. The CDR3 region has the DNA TGTGCCAGCAGCTTTACGACAGAGCAGTACTTC.

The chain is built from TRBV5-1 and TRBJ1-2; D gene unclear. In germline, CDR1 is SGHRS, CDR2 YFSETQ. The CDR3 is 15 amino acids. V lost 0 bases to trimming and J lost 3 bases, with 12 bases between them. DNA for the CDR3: TGCGCCAGCAGCTTGGGTTCCACAATCCACTATGGCTACACCTTC. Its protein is CASSLGSTIHYGYTF.